Here is one T cell receptor (beta chain) with its context. Its specificity is unknown. Germline values: CDR1 SGHNT, CDR2 YENEEA. The CDR3 consists of 17 residues. The V segment lost 5 bases and the J segment 7 bases; nucleotides outside the gene matches: 9. The data are from a study of beta chain features in type 1 diabetes. Across the study: Investigators examined 107,917,701 sorted cells across all samples.

Populations obtained by sorting all exceeded 98% purity. Expressed TCRB transcripts got sequenced, as all isolated RNA was reverse transcribed. Method: immunoSEQ multiplex PCR; TCRdb's copy keeps in-frame clones and lacks some. Here the sample spans almost 350,000 clones, 6.5% to 10% being singletons. Findings and limits, study-wide: cDNA-based sequencing might over-represent cells highly expressing TCR.

The sample taken for sequencing was central memory CD4+ T cells from blood. This chain uses TRBV11-3 with TRBJ2-1; 15 bases are a match to TRBD2. The sequence derives from a woman younger than 35 in good health. CDR3 nucleotide sequence: TGTGCCAGCAGCCCAGGACTAGCGGGAGGGCCGTTTAATGAGCAGTTCTTC. This codes for CASSPGLAGGPFNEQFF.